The 8 T cell receptor beta chains below were found in one sample sequenced in a study of cytomegalovirus exposure and HLA in healthy donors. 13 Jbeta primers and 60 Vbeta primers were used for the PCR. Generated by immunoSEQ multiplex PCR, the TCRdb table keeps only in-frame clones and is missing some. This repertoire shows over 150,000 clones, roughly 82% found once; its top ten account for 1.5%. The sample taken for sequencing was PBMCs. These receptors were obtained from a girl aged 5-17 years in good health and CMV-seropositive.

This chain links TRBV4-1 with TRBJ2-5; TRBD1 matches at 8 bases. The CDR3 spans 17 residues. Trimming took 3 bases from V and 0 from J; bases not matched to a gene: 9. The germline V gene has CDR1 MGHRA and CDR2 YSYEKL. The CDR3 sequence is CASSQIGTGKYQETQYF. For the CDR3, the DNA is TGCGCCAGCAGCCAGATAGGGACAGGCAAATACCAAGAGACCCAGTACTTC.

This clone occurred once. This chain links TRBV5-1 with TRBJ2-1; 10 bases fit TRBD2. In germline, CDR1 is SGHRS, CDR2 YFSETQ. The trim removed 2 bases at V and 2 bases at J, leaving 1 base unmatched. This CDR3 comprises 15 residues. CDR3 bases: TGCGCCAGCAGCTTCCTAGCGGGGGCCTACAATGAGCAGTTCTTC. Its translation is CASSFLAGAYNEQFF.

This sequence joins TRBV29-1 and TRBJ2-7, with D possibly being TRBD2 (5 bases). CDR1 is SQVTM and CDR2 is ANQGSEA in the germline V gene. The CDR3 runs to 14 residues. The V end was cut by 3 bases, the J end by 6 bases, with 18 bases between. The CDR3 DNA sequence: TGCAGCGTTGATCTAGCCGGGTTCCGCGCCGAGCAGTACTTC. This gives the protein CSVDLAGFRAEQYF.

V usage is TRBV11-2 and J usage is TRBJ2-1; 10 nucleotides line up with TRBD2. Germline lookup yields CDR1 SGHAT and CDR2 FQNNGV. The CDR3 runs 16 residues. V trimming: 3 bases; J trimming: 4 bases; junction bases outside the gene matches: 6. This CDR3 is CASSFHIAGGYNEQFF. CDR3 DNA sequence: TGTGCCAGCAGCTTCCACATAGCGGGAGGATACAATGAGCAGTTCTTC.

CDR3 nucleotide sequence: TGTGCCAGCAGCTTAGTTGAGAACCACTCTGGAAACACCATATATTTT. Its protein is CASSLVENHSGNTIYF. The V and J genes are TRBV7-2 and TRBJ1-3; D call uncertain. Trimming cost V 1 base and J 0 bases, with 10 bases left between them. In germline, CDR1 is SGHTA, CDR2 FQGNSA. CDR3 length: 16 residues. The whole variable domain, remainder taken from reference TRBV7-2 and TRBJ1-3, is GAGVSQSPSNKVTEKGKDVELRCDPISGHTALYWYRQSLGQGLEFLIYFQGNSAPDKSGLPSDRFSAERTGGSVSTLTIQRTQQEDSAVYLCASSLVENHSGNTIYFGEGSWLTVV.

This chain joins TRBV19 and TRBJ1-4, with 10 bases matching TRBD1. CDR3 size: 16 residues. Germline V gene sequence: CDR1 LNHDA, CDR2 SQIVND (reference sequence). V lost 3 bases and J lost 8; bases outside the gene matches: 9. CDR3: CASSIKGQGLDEKLFF. CDR3 bases: TGTGCCAGTAGTATCAAGGGACAGGGGCTCGACGAAAAACTGTTTTTT. The whole variable domain, remainder taken from reference TRBV19 and TRBJ1-4, is DGGITQSPKYLFRKEGQNVTLSCEQNLNHDAMYWYRQDPGQGLRLIYYSQIVNDFQKGDIAEGYSVSREKKESFPLTVTSAQKNPTAFYLCASSIKGQGLDEKLFFGSGTQLSVL.

This chain links TRBV9 with TRBJ2-5, with 9 positions matching TRBD2. This CDR3 spans 15 amino acids. Germline trimming cut 4 bases from V and 4 bases from J; bases unmatched to any gene: 8. Germline V CDR1 and CDR2: SGDLS, YYNGEE. The CDR3 is CASSFGTSSGETQYF. The CDR3 nucleotides read TGTGCCAGCAGCTTCGGGACTAGCAGCGGAGAGACCCAGTACTTC.

The chain links TRBV2 to TRBJ1-1; 8 positions agree with TRBD1. The germline CDR1 and CDR2 sequences are SNHLY and FYNNEI. J lost 6 bases, V lost 4 bases, and 13 bases had no gene match. There are 16 residues in the CDR3. Here the CDR3 reads CASSAFWTGNSAEAFF. The CDR3 region has the DNA TGTGCCAGCAGTGCTTTCTGGACAGGGAATAGCGCTGAAGCTTTCTTT.